These T cell receptor beta chains were read from a single sample in a study of blood T cell repertoires in COVID-19. Method: immunoSEQ multiplex PCR; TCRdb's copy keeps in-frame clones and lacks some. The sample consists of about 200,000 clones, approximately 85% of them appearing once. The material sequenced was PBMCs or T cells enriched from blood (not recorded which). The receptor source for this set is a man in his forties who had recovered from COVID-19. The CDR3 runs from the conserved cysteine through the conserved F or W. The D gene is left open where the match is weak. Clone size is shown for a subset of rows, as once, few, many or a class of expanded clone.

J gene: TRBJ2-3; D gene: NA; clone size: NA; CDR3 length: 12; V gene: TRBV28; CDR3 DNA: TGTGCCAGCAGTACCCTAACAGATACGCAGTATTTT; CDR3 protein: CASSTLTDTQYF
J gene: TRBJ1-2; D gene: TRBD1; clone size: NA; CDR3 length: 14; V gene: TRBV3-1/TRBV3-2; CDR3 DNA: TGTGCCAGCAGCCAAGATACACAGGGGTATGGCTACACCTTC; CDR3 protein: CASSQDTQGYGYTF
J gene: TRBJ2-3; D gene: NA; clone size: NA; CDR3 length: 17; V gene: TRBV9; CDR3 DNA: TGTGCCAGCAGCGTAGAGGCCGGGAGCCTCTTCACAGATACGCAGTATTTT; CDR3 protein: CASSVEAGSLFTDTQYF
J gene: TRBJ2-1; D gene: TRBD1; clone size: NA; CDR3 length: 15; V gene: TRBV29-1; CDR3 DNA: TGCAGCGTCGAGAGGACAGGGGTCGACAGGGATGAGCAGTTCTTC; CDR3 protein: CSVERTGVDRDEQFF
J gene: TRBJ2-7; D gene: TRBD2; clone size: NA; CDR3 length: 14; V gene: TRBV10-2; CDR3 DNA: TGCGCCAGCAGTGCGCTAGCGGAGCTCTACGAGCAGTACTTC; CDR3 protein: CASSALAELYEQYF
J gene: TRBJ1-5; D gene: TRBD1; clone size: few; CDR3 length: 12; V gene: TRBV12-3/TRBV12-4; CDR3 DNA: TGTGCCAGCAGGACAGGGGCTCAGCCCCAGCATTTT; CDR3 protein: CASRTGAQPQHF
J gene: TRBJ1-2; D gene: NA; clone size: NA; CDR3 length: 17; V gene: TRBV28; CDR3 DNA: TGTGCCAGCAGTCCCCCCCAGGGGCAGGCTACTAACTATGGCTACACCTTC; CDR3 protein: CASSPPQGQATNYGYTF
J gene: TRBJ1-2; D gene: NA; clone size: NA; CDR3 length: 15; V gene: TRBV30; CDR3 DNA: TGTGCCTGGACTCCCCGGGACACCCTTGGGTATGGCTACACCTTC; CDR3 protein: CAWTPRDTLGYGYTF
J gene: TRBJ1-5; D gene: TRBD1; clone size: NA; CDR3 length: 16; V gene: TRBV2; CDR3 DNA: TGTGCCAGCAGTCCAAATGGACAGGGGATCGGGCAGCCCCAGCATTTT; CDR3 protein: CASSPNGQGIGQPQHF
J gene: TRBJ2-1; D gene: NA; clone size: once; CDR3 length: 14; V gene: TRBV7-2; CDR3 DNA: TGTGCCAGCAGCTTAAACAGGGCAGAGTTTGAGCAGTTCTTC; CDR3 protein: CASSLNRAEFEQFF
J gene: TRBJ2-5; D gene: TRBD1; clone size: few; CDR3 length: 13; V gene: TRBV4-1; CDR3 DNA: TGCGCCAGCAGCCAATTACCAGGGGGGACCCAGTACTTC; CDR3 protein: CASSQLPGGTQYF
J gene: TRBJ2-7; D gene: NA; clone size: NA; CDR3 length: 13; V gene: TRBV1; CDR3 DNA: TGCACCAGCAGACCTTGTTGGAGTTACGAGCAGTACTTC; CDR3 protein: CTSRPCWSYEQYF
J gene: TRBJ1-4; D gene: NA; clone size: NA; CDR3 length: 15; V gene: TRBV5-8; CDR3 DNA: TGTGCCAGCAGCTTCGACAGGCCACGAAATGAAAAACTGTTTTTT; CDR3 protein: CASSFDRPRNEKLFF
J gene: TRBJ1-1; D gene: NA; clone size: NA; CDR3 length: 15; V gene: TRBV18; CDR3 DNA: TGTGCCAGCTCATCTCGACAGTTACGGGACACTGAAGCTTTCTTT; CDR3 protein: CASSSRQLRDTEAFF
J gene: TRBJ1-5; D gene: NA; clone size: NA; CDR3 length: 14; V gene: TRBV9; CDR3 DNA: TGTGCCAGCAGCGAGGGGGTTTTGGGTCAGCCCCAGCATTTT; CDR3 protein: CASSEGVLGQPQHF
J gene: TRBJ2-2; D gene: NA; clone size: NA; CDR3 length: 14; V gene: TRBV6-5; CDR3 DNA: TGTGCCAGCAGTAACGGTCCGAACACCGGGGAGCTGTTTTTT; CDR3 protein: CASSNGPNTGELFF
J gene: TRBJ1-6; D gene: NA; clone size: NA; CDR3 length: 15; V gene: TRBV6-5; CDR3 DNA: TGTGCCAGCAGTTACGGGGGGACTGGTAATTCACCCCTCCACTTT; CDR3 protein: CASSYGGTGNSPLHF
J gene: TRBJ2-3; D gene: TRBD2; clone size: NA; CDR3 length: 16; V gene: TRBV15; CDR3 DNA: TGTGCCACCAGCAGAGACCCCGTGCGGGAGGCAGATACGCAGTATTTT; CDR3 protein: CATSRDPVREADTQYF
J gene: TRBJ2-1; D gene: TRBD2; clone size: NA; CDR3 length: 15; V gene: TRBV3-1/TRBV3-2; CDR3 DNA: TGTGCCAGCAGCCTCGGACTAGCGGTCTACAATGAGCAGTTCTTC; CDR3 protein: CASSLGLAVYNEQFF
J gene: TRBJ2-2; D gene: NA; clone size: NA; CDR3 length: 14; V gene: TRBV18; CDR3 DNA: TGTGCCAGCTCGGGCGGGATGAACACCGGGGAGCTGTTTTTT; CDR3 protein: CASSGGMNTGELFF
J gene: TRBJ2-7; D gene: NA; clone size: NA; CDR3 length: 16; V gene: TRBV11-2; CDR3 DNA: TGTGCCAGCAGCTTAGTGGTATGGGGGGAGCACTACGAGCAGTACTTC; CDR3 protein: CASSLVVWGEHYEQYF
J gene: TRBJ2-7; D gene: TRBD2; clone size: once; CDR3 length: 14; V gene: TRBV7-9; CDR3 DNA: TGTGCCAGCAGCTCCTCCCGCGGGGGCTACGAGCAGTACTTC; CDR3 protein: CASSSSRGGYEQYF
J gene: TRBJ1-1; D gene: TRBD1; clone size: NA; CDR3 length: 14; V gene: TRBV10-3; CDR3 DNA: TGTGCCATCAGTCAAGGGACAGGGCACACTGAAGCTTTCTTT; CDR3 protein: CAISQGTGHTEAFF
J gene: TRBJ1-3; D gene: NA; clone size: NA; CDR3 length: 16; V gene: TRBV30; CDR3 DNA: TGTGCCTGGAGGGTTCGCGGGGGCTCTACTGGAAACACCATATATTTT; CDR3 protein: CAWRVRGGSTGNTIYF
J gene: TRBJ1-4; D gene: NA; clone size: NA; CDR3 length: 19; V gene: TRBV7-8; CDR3 DNA: TGTGCCAGCAGCTTACGGGCACTAGGTGGCCGGGACACTGTTGAAAAACTGTTTTTT; CDR3 protein: CASSLRALGGRDTVEKLFF
J gene: TRBJ1-2; D gene: TRBD1; clone size: NA; CDR3 length: 15; V gene: TRBV5-1; CDR3 DNA: TGCGCCACCAACCGGAATCCGGGACAGGGCTTAGGCTACACCTTC; CDR3 protein: CATNRNPGQGLGYTF
J gene: TRBJ1-2; D gene: NA; clone size: NA; CDR3 length: 11; V gene: TRBV20-1; CDR3 DNA: TGCAGTGCTAGAGATGGGCGAGGCTACACCTTC; CDR3 protein: CSARDGRGYTF
J gene: TRBJ2-5; D gene: TRBD2; clone size: NA; CDR3 length: 17; V gene: TRBV7-2; CDR3 DNA: TGTGCCAGCAGCTTAGGGGCTAGCGGGAGGGCCCGGGAGACCCAGTACTTC; CDR3 protein: CASSLGASGRARETQYF
J gene: TRBJ2-5; D gene: TRBD1; clone size: NA; CDR3 length: 13; V gene: TRBV6-2/TRBV6-3; CDR3 DNA: TGTGCCAGCAGTGGGGACAGTCATGAGACCCAGTACTTC; CDR3 protein: CASSGDSHETQYF
J gene: TRBJ1-2; D gene: NA; clone size: NA; CDR3 length: 14; V gene: TRBV6-5; CDR3 DNA: TGTGCCAGCAGCCTCCGAAGGGGTGTCTATGGCTACACCTTC; CDR3 protein: CASSLRRGVYGYTF
J gene: TRBJ2-5; D gene: TRBD1; clone size: NA; CDR3 length: 14; V gene: TRBV7-6; CDR3 DNA: TGTGCCAGCAGCTCCCGACAGGGTTTGGAGACCCAGTACTTC; CDR3 protein: CASSSRQGLETQYF
J gene: TRBJ2-6; D gene: TRBD1; clone size: NA; CDR3 length: 18; V gene: TRBV13; CDR3 DNA: TGTGCCAGCAGCTTAGTGACAGGGGGCCACACTGGGGCCAACGTCCTGACTTTC; CDR3 protein: CASSLVTGGHTGANVLTF
J gene: TRBJ2-3; D gene: NA; clone size: NA; CDR3 length: 17; V gene: TRBV4-3; CDR3 DNA: TGCGCCAGCAGCCAAGATCGGGTACGGGGGAGCACAGATACGCAGTATTTT; CDR3 protein: CASSQDRVRGSTDTQYF
J gene: TRBJ2-3; D gene: TRBD1; clone size: NA; CDR3 length: 15; V gene: TRBV11-3; CDR3 DNA: TGTGCCAGCAGCGGAGGACAGGGGGGAACAGATACGCAGTATTTT; CDR3 protein: CASSGGQGGTDTQYF
J gene: TRBJ1-1; D gene: TRBD1; clone size: once; CDR3 length: 14; V gene: TRBV3-1/TRBV3-2; CDR3 DNA: TGTGCCAGCAGCCAGCAGGCAGGGGGGACTGAAGCTTTCTTT; CDR3 protein: CASSQQAGGTEAFF
J gene: TRBJ1-4; D gene: NA; clone size: NA; CDR3 length: 14; V gene: TRBV24-1; CDR3 DNA: TGTGCCACCAGTGATTCTGGGGGCGATGAAAAACTGTTTTTT; CDR3 protein: CATSDSGGDEKLFF
J gene: TRBJ1-3; D gene: NA; clone size: NA; CDR3 length: 16; V gene: TRBV4-2; CDR3 DNA: TGTGCCAGCAGCCCGAACCTAGACAGCTCTGGAAACACCATATATTTT; CDR3 protein: CASSPNLDSSGNTIYF
J gene: TRBJ1-3; D gene: NA; clone size: NA; CDR3 length: 16; V gene: TRBV5-8; CDR3 DNA: TGTGCCAGCAGCTTGGCGGGGATCTACTCTGGAAACACCATATATTTT; CDR3 protein: CASSLAGIYSGNTIYF
J gene: TRBJ1-1; D gene: TRBD1; clone size: NA; CDR3 length: 15; V gene: TRBV7-9; CDR3 DNA: TGTGCCAGCAGCTCCCGGACAGGAATGAACACTGAAGCTTTCTTT; CDR3 protein: CASSSRTGMNTEAFF
J gene: TRBJ2-4; D gene: NA; clone size: NA; CDR3 length: 15; V gene: TRBV5-1; CDR3 DNA: TGCGCCAGCAGCCATAGCTCTGGGGCCCCAAACATTCAGTACTTC; CDR3 protein: CASSHSSGAPNIQYF
J gene: TRBJ2-2; D gene: TRBD2; clone size: NA; CDR3 length: 16; V gene: TRBV7-9; CDR3 DNA: TGTGCCAGCAGCTTGGAGCTAGCGGGAGGAACCGGGGAGCTGTTTTTT; CDR3 protein: CASSLELAGGTGELFF
J gene: TRBJ2-5; D gene: NA; clone size: NA; CDR3 length: 14; V gene: TRBV5-1; CDR3 DNA: TGCGCCAGCAGCTTGTCGCAGGGAGGAGAGACCCAGTACTTC; CDR3 protein: CASSLSQGGETQYF
J gene: TRBJ1-1; D gene: NA; clone size: NA; CDR3 length: 13; V gene: TRBV6-6; CDR3 DNA: TGTGCCAGCAGTTATAAAGAGGGGGATGAAGCTTTCTTT; CDR3 protein: CASSYKEGDEAFF
J gene: TRBJ2-1; D gene: NA; clone size: NA; CDR3 length: 15; V gene: TRBV24-1; CDR3 DNA: TGTGCCACCAGTGATTTGGTGGGAGAATTGAATGAGCAGTTCTTC; CDR3 protein: CATSDLVGELNEQFF
J gene: TRBJ2-7; D gene: TRBD2; clone size: NA; CDR3 length: 15; V gene: TRBV5-6; CDR3 DNA: TGTGCCAGCAGCCAAGGGACTAGCGGGAACTACGAGCAGTACTTC; CDR3 protein: CASSQGTSGNYEQYF
J gene: TRBJ1-2; D gene: TRBD1; clone size: once; CDR3 length: 13; V gene: TRBV9; CDR3 DNA: TGTGCCAGCAGCGTATGGACAGGGGATAGCTACACCTTC; CDR3 protein: CASSVWTGDSYTF
J gene: TRBJ2-1; D gene: NA; clone size: NA; CDR3 length: 10; V gene: TRBV29-1; CDR3 DNA: TGCAGCGTTGGAGGCGGTGAGCAGTTCTTC; CDR3 protein: CSVGGGEQFF
J gene: TRBJ2-3; D gene: TRBD2; clone size: once; CDR3 length: 15; V gene: TRBV28; CDR3 DNA: TGTGCCAGCAGTTTCCCCGGGACTACCTCAGATACGCAGTATTTT; CDR3 protein: CASSFPGTTSDTQYF
J gene: TRBJ2-1; D gene: NA; clone size: NA; CDR3 length: 16; V gene: TRBV23-1; CDR3 DNA: TGCGCCAGCAGTCAATCGAGACAGGCGCTGTACAATGAGCAGTTCTTC; CDR3 protein: CASSQSRQALYNEQFF
J gene: TRBJ1-2; D gene: NA; clone size: NA; CDR3 length: 12; V gene: TRBV29-1; CDR3 DNA: TGCAGCGTGGTACGTCAGTTATATGGCTACACCTTC; CDR3 protein: CSVVRQLYGYTF
J gene: TRBJ1-1; D gene: NA; clone size: few; CDR3 length: 14; V gene: TRBV6-5; CDR3 DNA: TGTGCCAGCGAAAGGGCGGGCGCCGACACTGAAGCTTTCTTT; CDR3 protein: CASERAGADTEAFF
J gene: TRBJ2-7; D gene: NA; clone size: NA; CDR3 length: 14; V gene: TRBV5-5; CDR3 DNA: TGTGCCAGCAGCTTGGAGCTAGTCAACGGCGAGCAGTACTTC; CDR3 protein: CASSLELVNGEQYF